Given below is one T cell receptor (beta chain) in context. Its target is not known. RNA transcripts served as the template for amplifying TCR beta CDR3 regions. When the TCR CDR3 underwent first-round RT-PCR, the HTBI primer set was used. TCRdb re-called the multiplex PCR reads through MiXCR, storing one row per CDR3 protein. The data contain 600,000 to 850,000 distinct CDR3 sequences, approximately 19% of them seen just once; the ten biggest clones take up about a sixth. The CDR3 is 13 residues long. V was shortened by 4 bases and J by 5 bases, with 12 bases between the two germline ends. Looked up from germline, CDR1 is SGHRS and CDR2 is YFSETQ. This record belongs to a study of T cells in Graves' hyperthyroidism and ophthalmopathy. General study results and limits: In the analysis, a 13 V-J model separated ophthalmopathy from stable hyperthyroidism.

Sequencing used blood. This TCR was recovered from a woman between 45 and 60 years old with Graves' hyperthyroidism that later progressed to Graves' ophthalmopathy. The chain is built from TRBV5-1 and TRBJ2-5; D is perhaps TRBD1 (6 bases). The CDR3 DNA sequence: TGCGCCAGCAGCCCAGGGGTTTTGGAGACCCAGTACTTC. This gives the protein CASSPGVLETQYF.